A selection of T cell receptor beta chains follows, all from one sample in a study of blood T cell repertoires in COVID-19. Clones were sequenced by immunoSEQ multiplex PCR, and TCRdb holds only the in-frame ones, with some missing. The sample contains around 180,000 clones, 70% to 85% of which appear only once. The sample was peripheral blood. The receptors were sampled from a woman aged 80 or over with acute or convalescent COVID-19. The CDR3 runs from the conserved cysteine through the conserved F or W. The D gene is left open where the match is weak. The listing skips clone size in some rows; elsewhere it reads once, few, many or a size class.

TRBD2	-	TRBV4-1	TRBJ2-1	TGCGCCAGCAGCCAAATAACCGGGACTAGCGGTAAACGGGGTGAGCAGTTCTTC	CASSQITGTSGKRGEQFF
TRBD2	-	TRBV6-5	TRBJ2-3	TGTGCCAGCATTTTAGCGGGGGGCACAGATACGCAGTATTTT	CASILAGGTDTQYF
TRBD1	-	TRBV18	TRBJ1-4	TGTGCCAGCTCACCCTCAGGGGGCACTAATGAAAAACTGTTTTTT	CASSPSGGTNEKLFF
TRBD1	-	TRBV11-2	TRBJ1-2	TGTGCCAGCAGCTTAGACCGGACAGGGGGTGGGGGCTACACCTTC	CASSLDRTGGGGYTF
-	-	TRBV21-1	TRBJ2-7	TGTGCCAGCAGCAAAGGGAGGGCCTTAGCCTACGAGCAGTACTTC	CASSKGRALAYEQYF
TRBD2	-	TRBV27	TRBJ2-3	TGTGCCAGCAGGCGGACTAGCGGCGGAGCAGATACGCAGTATTTT	CASRRTSGGADTQYF
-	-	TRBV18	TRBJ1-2	TGTGCCAGCTCACCAGGGGGCGCGCTCGATGGCTACACCTTC	CASSPGGALDGYTF
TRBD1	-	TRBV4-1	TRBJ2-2	TGCGCCAGCAGCCGGGACAGGGGGCTTAATCCGAACACCGGGGAGCTGTTTTTT	CASSRDRGLNPNTGELFF
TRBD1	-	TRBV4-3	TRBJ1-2	TGCGCCAGCAGCCAAGCCGGACAGGGGACTGGCTACACCTTC	CASSQAGQGTGYTF
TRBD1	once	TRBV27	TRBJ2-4	TGTGCCAGCAGGCAGGGGGTTTGGGGGGCCAAAAACATTCAGTACTTC	CASRQGVWGAKNIQYF
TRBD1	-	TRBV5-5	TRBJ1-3	TGTGCCAGCAGCTTGGGGGACAGGGTCTCTGGAAACACCATATATTTT	CASSLGDRVSGNTIYF
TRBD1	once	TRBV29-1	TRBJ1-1	TGCAGCGCTGGTGGGGACAGGGGGAGAACTGAAGCTTTCTTT	CSAGGDRGRTEAFF
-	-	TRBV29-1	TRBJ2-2	TGCAGCGTTGAAGGACACAACACCGGGGAGCTGTTTTTT	CSVEGHNTGELFF
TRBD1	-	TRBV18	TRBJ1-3	TGTGCCAGCTCACCGCTGGGACAGCTCTCTGGAAACACCATATATTTT	CASSPLGQLSGNTIYF
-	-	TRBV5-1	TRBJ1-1	TGCGCCAGCAGCTTCGGGGGAGGGAACACTGAAGCTTTCTTT	CASSFGGGNTEAFF
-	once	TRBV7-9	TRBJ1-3	TGTGCCAGCAGCTTAGCGTCCACAGGGGGAAACACCATATATTTT	CASSLASTGGNTIYF
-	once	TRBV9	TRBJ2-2	TGTGCCAGCAGCGTAGGGCCCTCGAACACCGGGGAGCTGTTTTTT	CASSVGPSNTGELFF
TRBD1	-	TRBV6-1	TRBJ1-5	TGTGCCAGCAGTGACGGGACAGTGAACAATCAGCCCCAGCATTTT	CASSDGTVNNQPQHF
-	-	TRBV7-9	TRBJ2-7	TGTGCCAGCAGCTATCAGCGACTAGTCTCCCACGAGCAGTACTTC	CASSYQRLVSHEQYF
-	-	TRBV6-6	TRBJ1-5	TGTGCCAGCAGTACAGGGACGGGAAGTAATCAGCCCCAGCATTTT	CASSTGTGSNQPQHF
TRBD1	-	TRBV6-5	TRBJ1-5	TGTGCCAGCAGCAAAGGACAGGGTTACAATCAGCCCCAGCATTTT	CASSKGQGYNQPQHF
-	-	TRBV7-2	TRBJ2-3	TGTGCCAGCAGCTCCCCGTCTAGCAGCCGCACAGATACGCAGTATTTT	CASSSPSSSRTDTQYF
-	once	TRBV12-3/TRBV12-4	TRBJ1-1	TGTGCCAGCAGTTTACGAGGATCGCCCGAAGCTTTCTTT	CASSLRGSPEAFF
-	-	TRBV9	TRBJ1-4	TGTGCCAGCAGCGTTGGGGGCGGGAATGAAAAACTGTTTTTT	CASSVGGGNEKLFF
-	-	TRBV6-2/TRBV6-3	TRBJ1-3	TGTGCCAGCAGCCCGGCCGGGGGGCTGGGAAACACCATATATTTT	CASSPAGGLGNTIYF
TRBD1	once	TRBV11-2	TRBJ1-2	TGTGCCAGCAGCTTTCAAACCCTTGGACAGGGGCTCACCTTC	CASSFQTLGQGLTF
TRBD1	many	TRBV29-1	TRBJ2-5	TGCAGCGTTGGGACAGGGCGAGAGACCCAGTACTTC	CSVGTGRETQYF
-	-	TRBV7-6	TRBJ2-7	TGTGCCAGCAGCTCCCCCCCTACAGGGACCTACGAGCAGTACTTC	CASSSPPTGTYEQYF
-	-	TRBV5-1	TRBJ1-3	TGCGCCAGCAGCCCGGGGACACTAGGAAACACCATATATTTT	CASSPGTLGNTIYF
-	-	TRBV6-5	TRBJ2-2	TGTGCCAGCTTTTTCGGGGCGAACACCGGGGAGCTGTTTTTT	CASFFGANTGELFF
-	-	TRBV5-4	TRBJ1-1	TGTGCCAGCAGCTTGGATTCGGGGAGGAAGGGCACTGAAGCTTTCTTT	CASSLDSGRKGTEAFF
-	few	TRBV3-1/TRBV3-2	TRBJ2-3	TGTGCCAGCAGCCAAAGTTCGACTTCGGGGGCAGATACGCAGTATTTT	CASSQSSTSGADTQYF
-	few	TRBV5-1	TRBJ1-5	TGCGCCAGCAGCTTCGGGGGGGACAATCAGCCCCAGCATTTT	CASSFGGDNQPQHF
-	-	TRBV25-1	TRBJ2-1	TGTGCCAGCAGTGAATTGATGGGAGAGTTTGGTGAGCAGTTCTTC	CASSELMGEFGEQFF
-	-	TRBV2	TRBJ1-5	TGTGCCAGCAGTGACAGGGGTGGCAATCAGCCCCAGCATTTT	CASSDRGGNQPQHF
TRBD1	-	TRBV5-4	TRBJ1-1	TGTGCCAGCAGCCATGAGGACAGGAATGGAGCTTTCTTT	CASSHEDRNGAFF
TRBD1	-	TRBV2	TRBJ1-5	TGTGCCAGCAGTAGTCGACAGGGGGGTCAGCCCCAGCATTTT	CASSSRQGGQPQHF
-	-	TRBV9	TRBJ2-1	TGTGCCAGCAGCATACGAGCGGACGGCTCCTACAATGAGCAGTTCTTC	CASSIRADGSYNEQFF
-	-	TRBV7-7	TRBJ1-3	TGTGCCAGCAGCCTCTCGCCAGGCCCGGGAAACACCATATATTTT	CASSLSPGPGNTIYF
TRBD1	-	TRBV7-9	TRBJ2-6	TGTGCCAGCAGCAGAGACAGGGCTGGGGCCAACGTCCTGACTTTC	CASSRDRAGANVLTF
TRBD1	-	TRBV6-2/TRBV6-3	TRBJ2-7	TGTGCCAGCAGTTACCCGACAGGGGTGGCCTACGAGCAGTACTTC	CASSYPTGVAYEQYF
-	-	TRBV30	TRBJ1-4	TGTGCCTGGAGCCCCCCACACAATGAAAAACTGTTTTTT	CAWSPPHNEKLFF
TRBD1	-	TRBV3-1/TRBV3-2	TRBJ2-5	TGTGCCAGCAGCTCTCGGGACAGACCGTACCAAGAGACCCAGTACTTC	CASSSRDRPYQETQYF
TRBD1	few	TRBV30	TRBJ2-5	TGTGCCGGACAGGGGAAGAAAGGGACCCAGTACTTC	CAGQGKKGTQYF
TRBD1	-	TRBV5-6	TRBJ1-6	TGTGCCAGCAGCTTTCCCCGGACAGGGGACAATTCACCCCTCCACTTT	CASSFPRTGDNSPLHF
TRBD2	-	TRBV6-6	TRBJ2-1	TGTGCCAGCAGTTACTCGAGATCTAGCGGGGACAATGAGCAGTTCTTC	CASSYSRSSGDNEQFF
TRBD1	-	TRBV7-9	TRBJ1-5	TGTGCCAGCAGCCTACAGGGGTCCCTCAATCAGCCCCAGCATTTT	CASSLQGSLNQPQHF